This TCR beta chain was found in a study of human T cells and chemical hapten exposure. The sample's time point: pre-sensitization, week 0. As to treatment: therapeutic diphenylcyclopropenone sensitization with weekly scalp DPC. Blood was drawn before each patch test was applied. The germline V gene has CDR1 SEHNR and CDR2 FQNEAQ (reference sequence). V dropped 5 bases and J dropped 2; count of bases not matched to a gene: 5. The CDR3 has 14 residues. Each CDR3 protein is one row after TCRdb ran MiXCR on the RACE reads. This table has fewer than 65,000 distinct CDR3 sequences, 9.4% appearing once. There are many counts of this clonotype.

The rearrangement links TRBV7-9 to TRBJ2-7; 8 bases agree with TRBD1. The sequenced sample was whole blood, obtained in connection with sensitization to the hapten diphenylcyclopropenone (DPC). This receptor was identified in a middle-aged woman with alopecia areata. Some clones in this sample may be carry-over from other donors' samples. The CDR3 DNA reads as TGTGCCAGCAGCCCCGGACAGGGCCCCTACGAGCAGTACTTC. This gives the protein CASSPGQGPYEQYF.